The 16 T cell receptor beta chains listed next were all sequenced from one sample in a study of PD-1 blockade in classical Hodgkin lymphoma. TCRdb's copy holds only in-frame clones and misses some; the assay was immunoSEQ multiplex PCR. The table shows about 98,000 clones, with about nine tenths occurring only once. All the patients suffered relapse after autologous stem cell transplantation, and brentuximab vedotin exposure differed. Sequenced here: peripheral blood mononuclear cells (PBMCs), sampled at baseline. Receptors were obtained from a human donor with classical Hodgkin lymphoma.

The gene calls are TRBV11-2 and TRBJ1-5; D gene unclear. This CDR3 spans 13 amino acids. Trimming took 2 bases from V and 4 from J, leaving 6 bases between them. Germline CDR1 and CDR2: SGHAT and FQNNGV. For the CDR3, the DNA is TGTGCCAGCAGCTTACAAGGGAATCAGCCCCAGCATTTT. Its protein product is CASSLQGNQPQHF. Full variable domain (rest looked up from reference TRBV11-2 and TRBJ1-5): EAGVAQSPRYKIIEKRQSVAFWCNPISGHATLYWYQQILGQGPKLLIQFQNNGVVDDSQLPKDRFSAERLKGVDSTLKIQPAKLEDSAVYLCASSLQGNQPQHFGDGTRLSIL.

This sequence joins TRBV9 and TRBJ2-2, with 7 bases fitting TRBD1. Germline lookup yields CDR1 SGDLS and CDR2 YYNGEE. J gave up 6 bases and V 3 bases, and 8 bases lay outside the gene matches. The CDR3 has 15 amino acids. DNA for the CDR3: TGTGCCAGCAGCGATCGACAGGGCCGGCCCGGGGAGCTGTTTTTT. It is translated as CASSDRQGRPGELFF.

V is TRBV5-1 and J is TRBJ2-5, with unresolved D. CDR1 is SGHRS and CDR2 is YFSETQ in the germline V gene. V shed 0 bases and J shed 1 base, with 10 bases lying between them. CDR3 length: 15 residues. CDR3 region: CASSLDVTGQETQYF. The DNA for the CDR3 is TGCGCCAGCAGCTTGGACGTGACTGGCCAAGAGACCCAGTACTTC.

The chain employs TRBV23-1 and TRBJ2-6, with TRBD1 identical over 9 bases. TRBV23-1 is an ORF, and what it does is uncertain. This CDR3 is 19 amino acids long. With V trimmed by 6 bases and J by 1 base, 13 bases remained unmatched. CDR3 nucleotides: TGCGCCAGCAGATCGGCGGGGACAGGGCTTTTATCTGGGGCCAACGTCCTGACTTTC. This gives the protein CASRSAGTGLLSGANVLTF.

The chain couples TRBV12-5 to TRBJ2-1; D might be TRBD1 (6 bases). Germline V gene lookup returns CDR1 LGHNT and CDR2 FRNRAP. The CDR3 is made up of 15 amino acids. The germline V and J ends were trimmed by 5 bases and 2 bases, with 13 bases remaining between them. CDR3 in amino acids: CASGPGTTTYNEQFF. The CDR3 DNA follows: TGTGCTAGTGGTCCCGGGACAACGACCTACAATGAGCAGTTCTTC.

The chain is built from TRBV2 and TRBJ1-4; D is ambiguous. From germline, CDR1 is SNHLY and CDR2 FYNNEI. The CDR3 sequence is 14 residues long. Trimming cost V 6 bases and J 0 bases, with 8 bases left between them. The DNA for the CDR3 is TGTGCCAGCAGAGGCCCCGCAACTAATGAAAAACTGTTTTTT. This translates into CASRGPATNEKLFF.

In nucleotides, the CDR3 is TGTGCCAGCAGCTTGACGGGGAGGGGAGGTGAAGCTTTCTTT. It codes for CASSLTGRGGEAFF. The chain carries TRBV5-6 and TRBJ1-1, with a possible D match to TRBD1 (5 bases). The length of the CDR3 is 14 residues. With 1 base removed from V and 7 bases from J, the gap between germline ends came to 14 bases. Germline CDR1 SGHDT, CDR2 YYEEEE.

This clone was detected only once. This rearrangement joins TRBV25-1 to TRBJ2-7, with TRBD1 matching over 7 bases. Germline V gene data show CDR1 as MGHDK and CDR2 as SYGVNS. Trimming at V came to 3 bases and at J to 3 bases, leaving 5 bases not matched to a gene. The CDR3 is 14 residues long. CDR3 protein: CASSETGWVYEQYF. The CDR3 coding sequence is TGTGCCAGCAGTGAGACAGGGTGGGTCTACGAGCAGTACTTC.

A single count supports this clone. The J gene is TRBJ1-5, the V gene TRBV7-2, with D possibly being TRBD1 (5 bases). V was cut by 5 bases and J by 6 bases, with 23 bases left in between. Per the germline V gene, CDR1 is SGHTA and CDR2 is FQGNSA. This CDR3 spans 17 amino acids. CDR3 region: CASSPNPPRALGQPQHF. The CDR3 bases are TGTGCCAGCAGCCCGAACCCGCCCAGGGCATTAGGTCAGCCCCAGCATTTT.

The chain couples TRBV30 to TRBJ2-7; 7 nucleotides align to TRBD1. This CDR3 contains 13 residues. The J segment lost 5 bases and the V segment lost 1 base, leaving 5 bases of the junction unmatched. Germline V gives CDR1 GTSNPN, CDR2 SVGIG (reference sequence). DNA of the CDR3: TGTGCCTGGAGTGACGACAGGGCCAACGAGCAGTACTTC. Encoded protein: CAWSDDRANEQYF.

CDR3 region: CASSVGTTGKEETQYF. DNA for the CDR3: TGTGCCAGCAGCGTAGGGACTACAGGGAAGGAAGAGACCCAGTACTTC. V is TRBV9 and J is TRBJ2-5; D is perhaps TRBD1 or TRBD2 (6 bases each). The CDR3 loop spans 16 amino acids. From germline, CDR1 is SGDLS and CDR2 YYNGEE. V was pared by 0 bases and J by 3 bases, with 15 bases between.

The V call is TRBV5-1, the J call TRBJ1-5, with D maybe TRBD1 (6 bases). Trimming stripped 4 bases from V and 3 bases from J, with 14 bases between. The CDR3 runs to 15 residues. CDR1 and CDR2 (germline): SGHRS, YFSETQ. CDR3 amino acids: CASSRGWGPNQPQHF. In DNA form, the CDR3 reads TGCGCCAGCAGCCGAGGGTGGGGGCCCAATCAGCCCCAGCATTTT.

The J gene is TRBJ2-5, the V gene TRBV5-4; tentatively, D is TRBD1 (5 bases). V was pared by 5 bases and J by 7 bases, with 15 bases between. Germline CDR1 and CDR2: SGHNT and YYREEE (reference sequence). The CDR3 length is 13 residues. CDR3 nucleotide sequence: TGTGCCAGCAGACCCGACAGTACCTGGACCCAGTACTTC. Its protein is CASRPDSTWTQYF.

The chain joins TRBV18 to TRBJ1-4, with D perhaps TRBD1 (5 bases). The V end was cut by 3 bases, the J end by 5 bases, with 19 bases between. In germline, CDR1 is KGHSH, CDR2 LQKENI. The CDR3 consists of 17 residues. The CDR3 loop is CASSPLGTGPTNEKLFF. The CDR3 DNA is TGTGCCAGCTCACCCCTGGGGACGGGCCCTACGAATGAAAAACTGTTTTTT.

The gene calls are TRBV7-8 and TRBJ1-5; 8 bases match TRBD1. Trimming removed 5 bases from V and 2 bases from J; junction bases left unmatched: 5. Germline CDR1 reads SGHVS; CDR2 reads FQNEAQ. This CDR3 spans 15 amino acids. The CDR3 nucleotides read TGTGCCAGCAGCGCCGACAGGGGTGGCAATCAGCCCCAGCATTTT. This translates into CASSADRGGNQPQHF.

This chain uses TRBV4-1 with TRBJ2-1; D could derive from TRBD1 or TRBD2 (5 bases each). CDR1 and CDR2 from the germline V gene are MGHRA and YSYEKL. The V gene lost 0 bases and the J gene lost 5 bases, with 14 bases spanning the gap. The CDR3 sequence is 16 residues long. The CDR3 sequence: CASSQERVRGDNEQFF. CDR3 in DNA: TGCGCCAGCAGCCAAGAACGGGTACGGGGCGACAATGAGCAGTTCTTC.